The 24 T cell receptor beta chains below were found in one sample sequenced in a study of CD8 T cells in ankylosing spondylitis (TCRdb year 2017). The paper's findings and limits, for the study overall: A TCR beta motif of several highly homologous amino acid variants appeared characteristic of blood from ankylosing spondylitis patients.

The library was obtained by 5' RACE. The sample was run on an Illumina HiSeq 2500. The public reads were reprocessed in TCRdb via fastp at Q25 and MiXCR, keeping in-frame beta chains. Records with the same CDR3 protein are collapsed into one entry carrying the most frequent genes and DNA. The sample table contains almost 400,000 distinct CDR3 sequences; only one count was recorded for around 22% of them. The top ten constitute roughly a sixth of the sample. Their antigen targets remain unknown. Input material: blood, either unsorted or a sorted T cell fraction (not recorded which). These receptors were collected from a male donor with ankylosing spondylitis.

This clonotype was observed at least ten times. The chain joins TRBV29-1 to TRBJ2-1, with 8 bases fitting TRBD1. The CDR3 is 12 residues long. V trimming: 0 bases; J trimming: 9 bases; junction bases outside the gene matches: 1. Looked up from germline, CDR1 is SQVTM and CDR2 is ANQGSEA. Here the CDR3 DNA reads TGCAGCGTTGAAGACAGGGGGCGTGAGCAGTTCTTC. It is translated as CSVEDRGREQFF.

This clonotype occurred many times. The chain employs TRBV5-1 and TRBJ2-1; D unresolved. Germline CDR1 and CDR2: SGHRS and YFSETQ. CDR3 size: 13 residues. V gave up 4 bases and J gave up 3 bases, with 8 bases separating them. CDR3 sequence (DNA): TGCGCCAGCAGCATGGGCGGCTACAATGAGCAGTTCTTC. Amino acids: CASSMGGYNEQFF.

Here the CDR3 reads CASSLSVGQTYEQYF. Written as DNA, the CDR3 is TGTGCCAGCAGCTTATCAGTGGGACAGACCTACGAGCAGTACTTC. The chain is built from TRBV7-9 and TRBJ2-7; 7 positions match TRBD1. The CDR3 sequence is 15 residues long. In germline, CDR1 is SEHNR, CDR2 FQNEAQ (reference sequence). With 2 bases clipped from V and 2 bases from J, the junction kept 6 bases outside the gene matches. The complete variable domain, with remaining parts taken from reference TRBV7-9 and TRBJ2-7, reads DTGVSQNPRHKITKRGQNVTFRCDPISEHNRLYWYRQTLGQGPEFLTYFQNEAQLEKSRLLSDRFSAERPKGSFSTLEIQRTEQGDSAMYLCASSLSVGQTYEQYFGPGTRLTVT.

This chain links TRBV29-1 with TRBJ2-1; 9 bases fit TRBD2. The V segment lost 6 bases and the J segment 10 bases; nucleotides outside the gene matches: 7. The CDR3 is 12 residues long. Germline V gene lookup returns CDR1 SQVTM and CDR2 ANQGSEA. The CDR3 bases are TGCAGCGTCGAACCTCTAGCGGGAGAGCAGTTCTTC. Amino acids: CSVEPLAGEQFF.

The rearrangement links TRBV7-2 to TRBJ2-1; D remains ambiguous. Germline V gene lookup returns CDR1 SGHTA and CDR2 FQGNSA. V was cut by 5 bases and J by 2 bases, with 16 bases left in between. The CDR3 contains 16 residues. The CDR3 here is CASSRAKASTYNEQFF. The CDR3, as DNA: TGTGCCAGCAGCCGAGCCAAAGCTTCAACCTACAATGAGCAGTTCTTC.

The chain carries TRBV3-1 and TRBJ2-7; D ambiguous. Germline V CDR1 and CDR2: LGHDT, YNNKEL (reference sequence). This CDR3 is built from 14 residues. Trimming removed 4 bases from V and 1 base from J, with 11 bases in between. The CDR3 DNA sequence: TGTGCCAGCAGCCCTAATGGGGATTCCTACGAGCAGTACTTC. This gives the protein CASSPNGDSYEQYF.

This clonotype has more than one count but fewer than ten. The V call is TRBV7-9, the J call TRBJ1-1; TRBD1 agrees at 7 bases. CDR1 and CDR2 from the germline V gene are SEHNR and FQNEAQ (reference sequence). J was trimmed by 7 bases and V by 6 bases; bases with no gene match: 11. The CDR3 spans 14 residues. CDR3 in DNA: TGTGCCAGCAGTCCCGACAGGGAAGGTCTTGAAGCTTTCTTT. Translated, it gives CASSPDREGLEAFF.

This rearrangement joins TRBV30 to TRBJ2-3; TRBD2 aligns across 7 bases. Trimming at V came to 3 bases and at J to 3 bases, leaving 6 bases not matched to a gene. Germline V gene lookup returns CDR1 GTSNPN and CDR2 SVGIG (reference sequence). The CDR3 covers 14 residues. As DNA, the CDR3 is TGTGCCTGGAGGGCGGGGGTGGTGACAGATACGCAGTATTTT. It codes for CAWRAGVVTDTQYF. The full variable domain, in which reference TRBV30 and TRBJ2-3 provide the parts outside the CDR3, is SQTIHQWPATLVQPVGSPLSLECTVEGTSNPNLYWYRQAAGRGLQLLFYSVGIGQISSEVPQNLSASRPQDRQFILSSKKLLLSDSGFYLCAWRAGVVTDTQYFGPGTRLTVL.

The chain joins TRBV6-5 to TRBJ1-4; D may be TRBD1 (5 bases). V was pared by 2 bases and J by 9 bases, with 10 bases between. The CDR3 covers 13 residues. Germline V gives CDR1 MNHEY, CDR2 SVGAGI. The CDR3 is CASSYRDGQKLFF. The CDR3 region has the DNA TGTGCCAGCAGTTACAGGGACGGGCAAAAACTGTTTTTT.

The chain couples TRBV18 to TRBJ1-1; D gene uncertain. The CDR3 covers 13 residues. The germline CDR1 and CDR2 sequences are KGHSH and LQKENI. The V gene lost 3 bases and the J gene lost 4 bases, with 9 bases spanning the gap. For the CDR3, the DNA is TGTGCCAGCTCACCCTTGGGGAGCACTGAAGCTTTCTTT. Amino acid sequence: CASSPLGSTEAFF.

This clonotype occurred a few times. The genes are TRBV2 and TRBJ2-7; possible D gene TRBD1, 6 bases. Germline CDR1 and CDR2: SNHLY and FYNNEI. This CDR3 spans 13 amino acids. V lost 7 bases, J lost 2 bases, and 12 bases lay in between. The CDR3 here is CASTRQEPYEQYF. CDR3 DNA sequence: TGTGCCAGCACCAGACAGGAACCCTACGAGCAGTACTTC.

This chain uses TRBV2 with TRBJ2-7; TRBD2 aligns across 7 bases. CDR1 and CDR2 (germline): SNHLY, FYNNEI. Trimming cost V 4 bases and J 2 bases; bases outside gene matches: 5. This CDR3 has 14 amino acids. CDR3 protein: CASSAGGAPYEQYF. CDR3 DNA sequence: TGTGCCAGCAGTGCGGGAGGCGCCCCCTACGAGCAGTACTTC.

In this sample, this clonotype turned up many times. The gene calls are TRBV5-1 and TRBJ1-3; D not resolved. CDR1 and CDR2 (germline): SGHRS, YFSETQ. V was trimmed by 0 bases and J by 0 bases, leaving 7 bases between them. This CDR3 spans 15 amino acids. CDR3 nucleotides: TGCGCCAGCAGCTTGGGCCGATCCTCTGGAAACACCATATATTTT. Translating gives CASSLGRSSGNTIYF.

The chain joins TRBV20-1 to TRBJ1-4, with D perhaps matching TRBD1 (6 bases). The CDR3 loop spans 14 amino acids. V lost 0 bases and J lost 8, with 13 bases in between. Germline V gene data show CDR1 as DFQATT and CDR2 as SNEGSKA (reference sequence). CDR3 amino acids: CSARDLQGREKLFF. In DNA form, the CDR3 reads TGCAGTGCTAGAGATCTCCAGGGGCGCGAAAAACTGTTTTTT.

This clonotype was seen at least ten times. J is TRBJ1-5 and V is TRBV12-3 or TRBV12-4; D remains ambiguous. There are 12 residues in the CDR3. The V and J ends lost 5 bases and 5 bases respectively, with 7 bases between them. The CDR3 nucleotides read TGTGCCAGCAGTCAAGAGTATCAGCCCCAGCATTTT. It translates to CASSQEYQPQHF.

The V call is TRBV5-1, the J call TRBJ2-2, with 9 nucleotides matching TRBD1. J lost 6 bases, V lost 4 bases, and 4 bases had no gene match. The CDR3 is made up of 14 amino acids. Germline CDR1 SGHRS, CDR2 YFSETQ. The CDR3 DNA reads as TGCGCCAGCAGCGAACAGGGGGCGGCCGGGGAGCTGTTTTTT. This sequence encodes CASSEQGAAGELFF.

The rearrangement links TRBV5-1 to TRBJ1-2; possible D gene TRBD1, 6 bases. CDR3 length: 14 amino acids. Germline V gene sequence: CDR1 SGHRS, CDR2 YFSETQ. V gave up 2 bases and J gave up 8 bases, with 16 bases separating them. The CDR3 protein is CASSFTGGQQGYTF. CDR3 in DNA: TGCGCCAGCAGCTTCACGGGCGGACAGCAGGGCTACACCTTC.

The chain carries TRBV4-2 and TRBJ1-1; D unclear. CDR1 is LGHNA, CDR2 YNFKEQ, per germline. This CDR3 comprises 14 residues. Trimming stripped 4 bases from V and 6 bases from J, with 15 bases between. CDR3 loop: CASSLTRSSAEAFF. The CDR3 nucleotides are TGTGCCAGCAGCCTGACACGATCGAGCGCTGAAGCTTTCTTT.

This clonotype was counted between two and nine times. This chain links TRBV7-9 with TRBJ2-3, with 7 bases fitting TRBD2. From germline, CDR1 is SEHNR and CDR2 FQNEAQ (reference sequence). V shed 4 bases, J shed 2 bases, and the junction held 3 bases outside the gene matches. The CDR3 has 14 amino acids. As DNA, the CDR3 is TGTGCCAGCAGCTACCGGGACTACACAGATACGCAGTATTTT. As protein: CASSYRDYTDTQYF.

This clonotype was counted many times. The CDR3 reads CASSEFRLAGQETQYF. The CDR3 bases are TGTGCCAGCAGTGAATTCCGCCTAGCGGGGCAAGAGACCCAGTACTTC. The chain recombines TRBV25-1 with TRBJ2-5, with 9 bases lining up with TRBD2. V was clipped by 1 base and J by 2 bases; unmatched bases: 5. The CDR3 sequence is 16 residues long. CDR1 is MGHDK and CDR2 is SYGVNS in the germline V gene.

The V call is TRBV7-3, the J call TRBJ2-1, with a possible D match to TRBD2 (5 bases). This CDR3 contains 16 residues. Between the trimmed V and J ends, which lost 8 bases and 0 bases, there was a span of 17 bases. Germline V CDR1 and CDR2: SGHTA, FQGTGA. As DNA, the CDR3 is TGTGCCAGCCCCTTGAGGGCTAAAAGCTCCTACAATGAGCAGTTCTTC. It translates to CASPLRAKSSYNEQFF.

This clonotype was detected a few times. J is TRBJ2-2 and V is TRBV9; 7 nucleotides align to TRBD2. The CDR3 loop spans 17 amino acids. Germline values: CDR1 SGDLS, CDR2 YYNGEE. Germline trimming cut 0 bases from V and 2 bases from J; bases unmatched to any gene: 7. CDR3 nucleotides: TGTGCCAGCAGCGTAGAAGTGGGAGGGTTTAACACCGGGGAGCTGTTTTTT. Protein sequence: CASSVEVGGFNTGELFF.

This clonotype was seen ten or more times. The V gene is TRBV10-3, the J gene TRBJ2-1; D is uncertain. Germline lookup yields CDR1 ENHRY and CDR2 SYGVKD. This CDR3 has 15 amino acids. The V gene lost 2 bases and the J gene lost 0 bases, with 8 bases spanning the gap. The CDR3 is CAISEKGPSYNEQFF. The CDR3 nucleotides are TGTGCCATCAGTGAGAAGGGCCCCTCCTACAATGAGCAGTTCTTC.

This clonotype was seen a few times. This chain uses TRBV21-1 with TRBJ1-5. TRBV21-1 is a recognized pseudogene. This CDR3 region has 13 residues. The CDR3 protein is CASSKVGNQPQHF. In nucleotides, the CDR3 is TGTGCCAGCAGCAAAGTCGGGAATCAGCCCCAGCATTTT.